The sequence of this T cell receptor (beta chain) was determined in a study of siplizumab effects on memory and regulatory T cells. V lost 5 bases to trimming and J lost 2 bases; unmatched junction nucleotides: 3. Germline CDR1 SGHDT, CDR2 YYEEEE. The CDR3 totals 14 residues. Overall study results and limits: Siplizumab produced a significant drop in alloreactive sequences attributable to unstimulated CD4+ memory cells. Treg origin accounted for an average of roughly 70% of mappable alloreactive CD4+ clones with siplizumab and about 30% in controls. Whether the proliferating Tregs (from siplizumab cultures) were suppressive was not confirmed.

This clone was found once. Its antigen is as yet unknown. The assay looked at approximately 10^5 TCR templates in each sample. Generated by immunoSEQ multiplex PCR, the TCRdb table keeps only in-frame clones and is missing some. The data contain roughly 82,000 clones, roughly 87% of them seen just once; the ten biggest clones take up roughly 1.4%. The chain links TRBV5-6 to TRBJ1-2, with 10 nucleotides matching TRBD1. Sequenced input: Tregs sorted from blood. This clonotype was obtained from a human donor in good health. DNA for the CDR3: TGTGCCAGCAGAGCGGACAGGGGGAACTATGGCTACACCTTC. Protein sequence: CASRADRGNYGYTF.